This T cell receptor (beta chain) is from a study of tumor-infiltrating lymphocytes in primary liver carcinoma. Study outcomes and limitations: Tumors carried a top-250-clone fraction significantly exceeding that of blood (p = 0.039).

This clonotype occurred a few times. Its antigen is not known. A primer matching the constant region was used to make TCR beta cDNA from 500 to 650 ng of total RNA. Three nested multiplex PCR rounds, a slightly modified ARM-PCR method, built the TCR beta libraries. Two initial PCR rounds of roughly 10 cycles each paired TRBV1-TRBV30 forward primers with a C-beta reverse primer. TCRdb redid the calling of the multiplex PCR reads with MiXCR, one entry per CDR3 protein. The sample contains about 180,000 distinct CDR3 sequences, 50% to 75% of which appear only once. The CDR3 sequence is 16 residues long. The germline gives CDR1 SGHRS, CDR2 YFSETQ. V lost 0 bases, J lost 2 bases, and 14 bases lay in between. Both blood RNA, taken from unsorted whole blood, and germline DNA were extracted. Patients showed chronic HBV infection and an absence of prior treatment.

Sample: peripheral blood. The chain carries TRBV5-1 and TRBJ2-5, with TRBD2 as a possible D gene (5 bases). This clonotype originated in a man in his forties with primary liver carcinoma and hepatitis B virus infection. CDR3 in amino acids: CASSLGLAGQQETQYF. DNA of the CDR3: TGCGCCAGCAGCTTGGGGCTGGCGGGCCAACAAGAGACCCAGTACTTC.